The subject of this entry is one T cell receptor (beta chain). This sample was taken from a study of blood T cell repertoires in COVID-19. As for the study in general: Some COVID-19 samples were acute and others convalescent; all came from the United States, Italy and Spain. T cells, B-cell-depleted T cells, or PBMCs supplied cDNA or gDNA.

Per the original methods: Nucleated cell number was recorded as an estimate derived from reference gene primer amplification. Generated by immunoSEQ multiplex PCR, the TCRdb table keeps only in-frame clones and is missing some. That table gives V, J and clone size, and the DNA gave D and trimming. Here the sample spans 180,000 or so clones, roughly 90% being singletons. Seattle patient enrollment occurred during active infection, with longitudinal follow-up thereafter. The CDR3 is 15 residues long. Per the germline V gene, CDR1 is SGHRS and CDR2 is YFSETQ. J was trimmed by 1 base and V by 4 bases; bases with no gene match: 7.

This sequence was found in a woman in her sixties with COVID-19, enrolled during active disease. Sequenced sample: peripheral blood. The rearrangement uses TRBV5-1 and TRBJ1-1; 7 positions agree with TRBD1. The CDR3: CASSPGGWTNTEAFF. DNA for the CDR3: TGCGCCAGCAGCCCAGGGGGTTGGACGAACACTGAAGCTTTCTTT.